Sequencing of this T cell receptor beta chain was carried out in a study of blood T cell repertoires in COVID-19. Turning to the study itself: Sources were T cells, B-cell-depleted T cells, or PBMCs; the material itself was cDNA or gDNA.

CDR1 is SGHRS, CDR2 YFSETQ, per germline. With 4 bases removed from V and 2 bases from J, the gap between germline ends came to 19 bases. The CDR3 runs to 17 residues. Participant ages covered roughly 18 to 90 years across about two dozen US areas. Participants had their cohort set by participant-reported clinical history. Sequencing used immunoSEQ multiplex PCR; TCRdb keeps in-frame clones, though not all of them. The profile shows 150,000 to 200,000 clones, roughly 87% of them singletons. V gene TRBV5-1 combines with J gene TRBJ1-3; unclear D gene. The receptor was derived from a man over 45 who had recovered from COVID-19. The sample consisted of PBMCs or T cells enriched from blood (not recorded which). The CDR3 loop is CASSPLSPAITGNTIYF. CDR3 sequence (DNA): TGCGCCAGCAGCCCCCTCTCCCCAGCGATCACTGGAAACACCATATATTTT.